This note documents a single T cell receptor beta chain sequence. TRB was amplified by touch-down multiplex PCR, primer pools A and B combined. Reprocessing the multiplex PCR reads, TCRdb reports a single entry for every CDR3 protein and omits DNA. Recorded here are 6,800 or so distinct CDR3 sequences; the top ten clones represent roughly a tenth. These data originate in a study of T cell clusters in autoimmune cytopenias. Germline lookup yields CDR1 MNHEY and CDR2 SVGAGI. This CDR3 has 13 amino acids. TRB was amplified from 250 ng of peripheral blood genomic DNA per sample. These same data were also listed under a study on T cell repertoires in aging, cancer and after chemotherapy.

The chain carries TRBV6-5 and TRBJ1-1; TCRdb's D call of TRBD1 is untestable without DNA. Sequencing input: peripheral blood. This TCR derives from a human donor in good health. The CDR3: CASSRQVATEAFF.